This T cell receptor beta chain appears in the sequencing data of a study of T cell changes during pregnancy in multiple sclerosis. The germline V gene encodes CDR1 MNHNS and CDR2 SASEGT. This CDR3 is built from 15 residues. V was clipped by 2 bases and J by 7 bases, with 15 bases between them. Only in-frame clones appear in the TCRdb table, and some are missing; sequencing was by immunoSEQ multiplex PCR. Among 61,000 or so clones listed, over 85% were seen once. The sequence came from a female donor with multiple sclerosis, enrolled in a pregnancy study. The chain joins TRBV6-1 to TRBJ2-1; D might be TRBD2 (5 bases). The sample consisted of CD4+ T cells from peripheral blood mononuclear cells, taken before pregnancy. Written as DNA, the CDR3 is TGTGCCAGCAGTGAACTGTGGGAGTTCTCGAATGAGCAGTTCTTC. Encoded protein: CASSELWEFSNEQFF.